The 12 T cell receptor beta chains in this list originate from one sample, sequenced in a study of control samples from healthy donors and cancer patients. The repertoire was sequenced with immunoSEQ multiplex PCR; TCRdb's copy has only in-frame clones and lacks some. This table has around 93,000 clones, 92% appearing once. The specimen was blood. These receptors were collected from a human donor in good health. The donor label of this sample is uncertain.

The chain couples TRBV21-1 to TRBJ2-1. TRBV21-1 is a recognized pseudogene. The CDR3 has 8 amino acids. The CDR3 nucleotides read TGTGCCAGTAATGAGCAGTTCTTC. As protein: CASNEQFF.

This clone was recorded only once. The rearrangement links TRBV27 to TRBJ1-2; TRBD1 matches at 8 bases. CDR3 length: 14 amino acids. Germline values: CDR1 MNHEY, CDR2 SMNVEV (reference sequence). Trimming at V came to 6 bases and at J to 6 bases, leaving 9 bases not matched to a gene. CDR3 in DNA: TGTGCCAGCAGACCAGCTGGGGGACAGGATGGCTACACCTTC. Translating it yields CASRPAGGQDGYTF.

The rearrangement joins TRBV18 to TRBJ2-6; the match to TRBD1 covers 12 bases. CDR3 length: 18 residues. CDR1 is KGHSH, CDR2 LQKENI, per germline. J lost 2 bases, V lost 5 bases, and 7 bases had no gene match. The CDR3 region is CASSGPGQGATGANVLTF. For the CDR3, the DNA is TGTGCCAGCTCAGGACCGGGACAGGGGGCGACTGGGGCCAACGTCCTGACTTTC.

The V and J genes are TRBV3-1 (or the pseudogene TRBV3-2) and TRBJ1-6; 7 nucleotides align to TRBD1. This CDR3 spans 14 amino acids. The V gene's germline CDR1 is LGHDT and CDR2 YNNKEL (reference sequence). V was pared by 3 bases and J by 7 bases, with 3 bases of the junction left unmatched. CDR3 sequence reads: CASSHQGGNSPLHF. The CDR3, as DNA: TGTGCCAGCAGCCACCAGGGGGGAAATTCACCCCTCCACTTT.

V usage is TRBV5-1 and J usage is TRBJ1-6; no clear D gene. V lost 4 bases, J lost 0 bases, and 11 bases lay in between. The CDR3 has 16 residues. From germline, CDR1 is SGHRS and CDR2 YFSETQ. CDR3 amino acids: CASSPDRSSYNSPLHF. The CDR3 coding sequence is TGCGCCAGCAGCCCAGACCGGAGCTCCTATAATTCACCCCTCCACTTT.

For the CDR3, the DNA is TGTGCCACCAGCATCAACCGGGACAGGTCCCGCGAGCAGTACTTC. Translating gives CATSINRDRSREQYF. The rearrangement uses TRBV15 and TRBJ2-7; 8 nucleotides line up with TRBD1. The ends lost 4 bases at V and 6 bases at J; junction bases unmatched: 11. From germline, CDR1 is LNHNV and CDR2 YYDKDF (reference sequence). This CDR3 contains 15 residues.

The chain has TRBV27 and TRBJ1-2, with 9 bases lining up with TRBD1. Looked up from germline, CDR1 is MNHEY and CDR2 is SMNVEV (reference sequence). The CDR3 runs to 15 residues. V gave up 6 bases and J gave up 6 bases; unmatched junction bases: 11. This CDR3 is CASRRNEGQGDGYTF. The CDR3 DNA reads as TGTGCCAGCAGGCGTAACGAGGGACAGGGAGATGGCTACACCTTC.

This chain joins TRBV19 and TRBJ2-2, with D possibly TRBD1 on 6 matching bases. The germline V and J ends were trimmed by 6 bases and 1 base, with 12 bases remaining between them. The germline CDR1 and CDR2 sequences are LNHDA and SQIVND (reference sequence). This CDR3 contains 15 residues. The CDR3 DNA reads TGTGCCAGTAGACCGGGACACTTGAACACCGGGGAGCTGTTTTTT. It codes for CASRPGHLNTGELFF.

The chain uses TRBV4-1 and TRBJ1-1, with D uncertain. The V end lost 2 bases, the J end lost 4 bases, and 11 bases lay between the germline ends. Germline assignment: CDR1 MGHRA and CDR2 YSYEKL. This CDR3 spans 14 amino acids. The CDR3 sequence: CASSQTEGATEAFF. The CDR3 DNA follows: TGCGCCAGCAGCCAAACAGAGGGTGCCACTGAAGCTTTCTTT.

The CDR3 is CASSFGTGSIQYF. CDR3 in DNA: TGTGCCAGCAGCTTCGGGACAGGGAGCATTCAGTACTTC. The chain uses TRBV7-9 and TRBJ2-4; TRBD1 matches 9 bases. Germline V lookup: CDR1 SEHNR, CDR2 FQNEAQ (reference sequence). With 3 bases clipped from V and 9 bases from J, the junction kept 3 bases outside the gene matches. The CDR3 length is 13 residues.

This chain uses TRBV30 with TRBJ1-6, with D tentatively TRBD1 (5 bases). The ends were cut back, 2 bases at V and 7 bases at J, with 12 bases in the middle. This CDR3 region has 14 residues. Germline V gene sequence: CDR1 GTSNPN, CDR2 SVGIG (reference sequence). Here the CDR3 DNA reads TGTGCCTGGAGTCTGGGGGTGGGAAATTCACCCCTCCACTTT. Translating gives CAWSLGVGNSPLHF.

V is TRBV12-3 or TRBV12-4 and J is TRBJ2-6; D uncertain. This CDR3 region has 13 residues. The V end lost 3 bases, the J end lost 1 base, and 1 base lay between the germline ends. CDR3 loop: CASSFSGANVLTF. For the CDR3, the DNA is TGTGCCAGCAGTTTTTCTGGGGCCAACGTCCTGACTTTC.